The 20 T cell receptor beta chains given below trace back to one sample, sequenced in a study of T cells in Graves' hyperthyroidism and ophthalmopathy. Amplified TCR beta CDR3 regions derived from RNA transcripts. Primed by the HTBI set, a first-round RT-PCR was run on the TCR CDR3. TCRdb reprocessed the multiplex PCR reads with MiXCR, giving one entry per CDR3 protein. The repertoire consists of more than 500,000 distinct CDR3 sequences, with 14% to 15% occurring once and the leading ten covering 4% to 5.5%. The sequencing sample was made of blood. These TCRs come from a woman aged 40 to 49 with Graves' ophthalmopathy.

This chain joins TRBV6-2 or TRBV6-3 and TRBJ2-2, with TRBD2 matching over 7 bases. J gave up 3 bases and V 7 bases, and 8 bases lay outside the gene matches. The germline gives CDR1 MNHEY, CDR2 SVGEGT. The CDR3 sequence is 15 residues long. The CDR3 spells CASTEAGRHTGELFF. The DNA for the CDR3 is TGTGCCAGCACCGAAGCGGGACGCCACACCGGGGAGCTGTTTTTT.

The table lists this clonotype with many counts. This rearrangement joins TRBV12-3 or TRBV12-4 to TRBJ2-1; 14 bases align to TRBD2. With V trimmed by 5 bases and J by 7 bases, 7 bases remained unmatched. This CDR3 contains 16 residues. The CDR3 coding sequence is TGTGCCAGCAGTACCCGACTAGCGGGAGGGGGGAATGAGCAGTTCTTC. This translates into CASSTRLAGGGNEQFF.

This clonotype was seen ten or more times. The chain is built from TRBV12-3 or TRBV12-4 and TRBJ1-1; the D gene is possibly TRBD1 (5 bases). Trimming stripped 8 bases from V and 10 bases from J, with 17 bases between. There are 12 residues in the CDR3. For the CDR3, the DNA is TGTGCCAGCCTACCCTCAGGGTTCGTAGCTTTCTTT. It is translated as CASLPSGFVAFF.

This clonotype was seen repeatedly, ten times or more. The rearrangement joins TRBV28 to TRBJ2-7; either TRBD1 or TRBD2 may supply D (6 bases each). Trimming stripped 5 bases from V and 5 bases from J, with 13 bases between. CDR1 MDHEN and CDR2 SYDVKM come from the germline V gene. The CDR3 contains 13 residues. In DNA form, the CDR3 reads TGTGCCAGCAGTCTAGGGGGGAGCGACGAGCAGTACTTC. It is translated as CASSLGGSDEQYF.

This clonotype was found many times. The rearrangement joins TRBV7-8 to TRBJ1-5, with 7 positions matching TRBD1. This CDR3 has 15 residues. V shed 7 bases and J 5 bases; nucleotides not matched to a gene: 11. CDR1 is SGHVS and CDR2 is FQNEAQ in the germline V gene. CDR3: CASTPVAGGYQPQHF. The CDR3 DNA follows: TGTGCCAGCACCCCTGTGGCAGGGGGTTATCAGCCCCAGCATTTT.

This clonotype has at least ten counts. The J gene is TRBJ2-7, the V gene TRBV5-1; TRBD1 matches 11 bases. CDR3 length equals 16 residues. Germline V CDR1 and CDR2: SGHRS, YFSETQ. Trimming removed 0 bases from V and 4 bases from J; junction bases left unmatched: 6. Here the CDR3 reads CASSLGGTGGIYEQYF. The CDR3, as DNA: TGCGCCAGCAGCTTGGGAGGGACAGGGGGAATATACGAGCAGTACTTC.

This clonotype was found many times. This sequence joins TRBV7-8 and TRBJ1-5; no definite D call. V shed 0 bases and J shed 4 bases, with 4 bases lying between them. Germline loops: CDR1 SGHVS, CDR2 FQNEAQ. The CDR3 sequence is 13 residues long. CDR3 amino acids: CASSLAANQPQHF. In DNA, the CDR3 is TGTGCCAGCAGCTTAGCCGCTAATCAGCCCCAGCATTTT.

V gene TRBV3-1 combines with J gene TRBJ2-7, with 9 bases matching TRBD2. CDR1 and CDR2 from the germline V gene are LGHDT and YNNKEL (reference sequence). The ends lost 4 bases at V and 0 bases at J; junction bases unmatched: 7. This CDR3 contains 16 residues. CDR3 region: CASSLMTSGPSYEQYF. The DNA of the CDR3 is TGTGCCAGCAGCCTCATGACTAGCGGCCCCTCCTACGAGCAGTACTTC.

This clonotype was counted at least ten times. The chain recombines TRBV2 with TRBJ2-5; 9 positions agree with TRBD1. Germline loops: CDR1 SNHLY, CDR2 FYNNEI. The junction had 3 bases not matched to a gene; V was cut back by 8 bases and J by 5 bases. CDR3 length: 12 amino acids. The CDR3 sequence: CASGQGRETQYF. CDR3 bases: TGTGCCAGCGGACAGGGGAGGGAGACCCAGTACTTC.

This clonotype has a count of ten or more. As DNA, the CDR3 is TGTGCCAGCAGCTTAACCGGGAACGAAGAGACCCAGTACTTC. It codes for CASSLTGNEETQYF. The rearrangement joins TRBV7-2 to TRBJ2-5; tentatively, D is TRBD2 (5 bases). Germline V lookup: CDR1 SGHTA, CDR2 FQGNSA. V was trimmed by 2 bases and J by 3 bases, leaving 10 bases between them. CDR3 size: 14 residues.

This chain connects TRBV10-2 to TRBJ2-7, with 10 bases fitting TRBD2. The CDR3 is 14 amino acids. Per germline, CDR1 WSHSY and CDR2 SAAADI. V dropped 6 bases and J dropped 5; count of bases not matched to a gene: 7. The CDR3 region is CASSASGRANEQYF. DNA for the CDR3: TGCGCCAGCAGCGCTAGCGGGAGAGCAAACGAGCAGTACTTC.

This clonotype was seen a few times. The genes are TRBV18 and TRBJ2-5; D ambiguous. The germline V gene encodes CDR1 KGHSH and CDR2 LQKENI. The CDR3 totals 12 residues. Trimming left V 1 base short and J 5 bases short, with 5 bases between. CDR3 loop: CASSPRDETQYF. The CDR3 bases are TGTGCCAGCTCACCACGTGACGAGACCCAGTACTTC.

This clonotype has at least ten counts. The chain joins TRBV6-2 or TRBV6-3 to TRBJ2-7, with 9 bases identical to TRBD1. With V trimmed by 7 bases and J by 3 bases, 4 bases remained unmatched. Germline CDR1 MNHEY, CDR2 SVGEGT. This CDR3 contains 13 residues. CDR3 nucleotides: TGTGCCAGCACCCGGACAGGGGTCTACGAGCAGTACTTC. This encodes CASTRTGVYEQYF.

Many counts were recorded for this clonotype. The rearrangement links TRBV28 to TRBJ2-2, with TRBD1 matching over 7 bases. The V gene end was trimmed by 6 bases and the J gene end by 7 bases; junction bases not matched to a gene: 14. CDR3 length equals 16 residues. The germline V gene encodes CDR1 MDHEN and CDR2 SYDVKM. CDR3 sequence: CASSTFQGQLYGELFF. CDR3 coding DNA: TGTGCCAGCAGCACCTTCCAGGGACAGTTGTACGGGGAGCTGTTTTTT.

This clonotype was observed many times. The chain has TRBV28 and TRBJ1-2; tentatively, D is TRBD1 (5 bases). This CDR3 has 13 residues. Germline V lookup: CDR1 MDHEN, CDR2 SYDVKM. The V gene lost 6 bases and the J gene lost 3 bases, with 11 bases spanning the gap. CDR3 region: CASSQGLDYGYTF. CDR3 sequence (DNA): TGTGCCAGCAGCCAGGGTCTGGACTATGGCTACACCTTC.

This sequence joins TRBV5-1 and TRBJ1-1; D unresolved. The CDR3 runs to 14 residues. Germline values: CDR1 SGHRS, CDR2 YFSETQ. V dropped 0 bases and J dropped 10 bases, with 16 bases sitting between them. CDR3 protein: CASSLEAEALGAFF. CDR3 in DNA: TGCGCCAGCAGCTTGGAGGCAGAAGCACTTGGAGCTTTCTTT.

The sample holds many counts of this clonotype. The chain carries TRBV6-2 or TRBV6-3 and TRBJ2-5; possibly TRBD1 or TRBD2 for D (5 bases each). The length of the CDR3 is 11 residues. The germline V gene has CDR1 MNHEY and CDR2 SVGEGT. Between the trimmed V and J ends, which lost 4 bases and 5 bases, there was a span of 5 bases. CDR3 DNA sequence: TGTGCCAGCAGTTGGGGGGAGACCCAGTACTTC. It translates to CASSWGETQYF.

The chain recombines TRBV7-3 with TRBJ1-1; no clear D gene. The CDR3 runs 16 residues. Trimming cost V 5 bases and J 0 bases, with 16 bases left between them. Germline CDR1 and CDR2: SGHTA and FQGTGA. DNA for the CDR3: TGTGCCAGCAGCCTTTCACATGGGATAATGAACACTGAAGCTTTCTTT. It encodes CASSLSHGIMNTEAFF.

The V and J genes are TRBV9 and TRBJ2-7; no clear D gene. Germline V gives CDR1 SGDLS, CDR2 YYNGEE. The V gene lost 2 bases and the J gene lost 5 bases, with 11 bases spanning the gap. The CDR3 loop spans 13 amino acids. This chain's CDR3 is CASSVSTAHEQYF. CDR3 bases: TGTGCCAGCAGCGTTTCAACAGCCCACGAGCAGTACTTC.

This clonotype was found many times. The chain employs TRBV7-3 and TRBJ2-7; D gene uncertain. Germline CDR1 SGHTA, CDR2 FQGTGA. Trimming cost V 3 bases and J 5 bases, with 5 bases left between them. The CDR3 loop spans 11 amino acids. CDR3 region: CASSFRNEQYF. CDR3 sequence (DNA): TGTGCCAGCAGCTTTAGGAACGAGCAGTACTTC.